This T cell receptor (beta chain) came from a study of lymphopenia after photon versus proton radiotherapy. The method was immunoSEQ multiplex PCR; TCRdb's version includes in-frame clones alone and lacks a portion of them. The sample yields tens of thousands of clones, roughly 86% seen once. V shed 2 bases and J shed 5 bases, with 21 bases lying between them. Germline CDR1 reads SGHTA; CDR2 reads FQGNSA. This CDR3 is 18 amino acids long. Study-level results: Photon-treated patients lost naive T cells and TCR diversity; proton-treated stayed stable.

Concerning this clone itself: As yet, its antigen is unknown.

This sequence originates from a woman in her seventies with pancreatic cancer. Some clones in this sample may be carry-over from other donors' samples. This sample comprised peripheral blood, obtained from a patient treated with proton-based radiotherapy. The chain recombines TRBV7-2 with TRBJ1-4; D unresolved. The CDR3 bases are TGTGCCAGCAGCTTAACAACCATTTTTGCCTCCAGAAATGAAAAACTGTTTTTT. Protein product: CASSLTTIFASRNEKLFF.